This T cell receptor beta chain emerged from a study of blood T cell repertoires in COVID-19 (dated by TCRdb to 2018 to 2021). Notes on the research overall: Samples covering the acute and convalescent phases of COVID-19 were provided by collaborators in the United States, Italy and Spain. The prospective study material was composed of cDNA or gDNA derived from T cells, B-cell-depleted T cells, or PBMCs. Deeply sampled blood TCRbeta repertoires from subjects exposed to, actively infected with, or recovered from COVID-19 were included in the dataset. The repertoires were released in a freely available public database meant as a resource for research on the immune response to SARS-CoV-2. Samples came from the ongoing ImmuneRACE study (first 160 participants) plus 1,254 subjects from 6 global collaborators. The sample metadata nearly always contained a de-identified subject ID, COVID-19 status, age in years and sex. Where available, HLA class I and class II types were taken from metadata supplied by the sample provider and were not determined by assay-based typing. The investigation overall reported the following: Clinical and demographic metadata were provided uncurated, with the amount varying by source and participant.

The collaborating institutions used their own protocols to collect whole blood in K2EDTA tubes. For TCRbeta analysis, collaborators shipped samples in one of three forms: frozen whole blood, isolated PBMCs, or DNA extracted from either of those sample types. Comments on this clone: The antigen it binds to is not known. No qualities accompany the bases; no much larger clone lies one base away.

The immunoSEQ Assay, a bias-controlled multiplex PCR, was used to amplify TCRbeta CDR3 regions from genomic DNA. As for how the authors treated the data: Nucleated cell counts per sample were estimated from amplification of reference gene primers within the assay. Sequence reads were collapsed and filtered to measure the absolute abundance of every unique TCRbeta CDR3 rearrangement. For each sample, productive Simpson clonality was calculated by taking the square root of Simpson's diversity index across productive rearrangements. Drawn from immuneACCESS, this table holds only the in-frame rearrangements with V and J called that TCRdb kept. Clones are partly lost; checked studies trace under half to an unresolved V gene and leave the rest unexplained. D and trimming come from the DNA, and the V and J calls and clone size come from that table. Recorded for this sample are approximately 30,000 clones; 91% of them occurred a single time. In total, the top ten clones hold 16% of the sample.

Reading from cysteine to phenylalanine, the CDR3 counts 13 amino acids. The retained sequence is limited to the CDR3, 39 bases, with the frame set at the first base. V is pared back by 7 bases and J by 2 bases, with 10 bases lying between the germline termini. CDR1 and CDR2, looked up from the germline V gene, are SGDLS and YYNGEE. Sequences were obtained from peripheral blood. The rearrangement combines TRBV9 with TRBJ2-1; TRBD2 is perhaps the D gene, given 5 matching bases. The receptor was isolated from a human donor with active COVID-19. The donor label of this sample is uncertain. The sequenced DNA: TGTGCCAGCGGGAGTGTTACCTACAATGAGCAGTTCTTC. It encodes CASGSVTYNEQFF.